This T cell receptor beta chain was recovered during a study of cytomegalovirus exposure and HLA in healthy donors. Overall study findings and caveats: In a later analysis, compared with equally common non-associated chains, HLA-associated beta chains were more expanded. Through in vitro validation, three CMV-associated chains were shown to be specific for CMV antigens. When analyzed later, the rates of TCR association showed variation by HLA locus, with DRB1 the most and HLA-C the fewest. The classifier, whose performance was assessed in both the original and validation cohorts, reportedly diagnosed cytomegalovirus status with high specificity and sensitivity.

This clone turned up a few times. What it binds is not known. The PCR had 60 Vbeta and 13 Jbeta primers. The repertoire was sequenced with immunoSEQ multiplex PCR; TCRdb's copy has only in-frame clones and lacks some. This table has about 120,000 clones, under 20% appearing once. Germline CDR1 is SNHLY and CDR2 is FYNNEI. The CDR3 consists of 12 residues. The V gene end was trimmed by 3 bases and the J gene end by 7 bases; junction bases not matched to a gene: 2. The receptor was isolated from a female donor in good health and CMV-seropositive. This chain joins TRBV2 and TRBJ2-5, with 7 bases fitting TRBD1. Source material: PBMCs. The CDR3 loop is CASSDRGRTQYF. For the CDR3, the DNA is TGTGCCAGCAGTGACAGGGGGAGGACCCAGTACTTC.